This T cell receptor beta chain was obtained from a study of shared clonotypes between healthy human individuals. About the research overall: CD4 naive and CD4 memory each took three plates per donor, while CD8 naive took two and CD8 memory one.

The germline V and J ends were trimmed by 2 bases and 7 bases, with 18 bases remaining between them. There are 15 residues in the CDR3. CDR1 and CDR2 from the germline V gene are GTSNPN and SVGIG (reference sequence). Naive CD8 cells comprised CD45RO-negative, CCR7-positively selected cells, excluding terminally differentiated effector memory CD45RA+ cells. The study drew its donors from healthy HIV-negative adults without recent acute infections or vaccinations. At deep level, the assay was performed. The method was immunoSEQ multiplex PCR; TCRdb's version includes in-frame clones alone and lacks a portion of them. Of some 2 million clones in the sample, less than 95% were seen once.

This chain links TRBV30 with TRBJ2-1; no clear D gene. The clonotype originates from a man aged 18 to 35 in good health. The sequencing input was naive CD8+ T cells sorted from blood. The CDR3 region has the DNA TGTGCCTGGAGTCTAATTTCCCTCGTTGGGAATGAGCAGTTCTTC. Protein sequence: CAWSLISLVGNEQFF.